This T cell receptor (beta chain) originates from a study of shared clonotypes between healthy human individuals (dated by TCRdb to about 2020). A note on the overall study: A few men and a couple of women, aged 18 to 49 years, made up the cohort. For each donor, CD4 naive and CD4 memory were each given three plates, CD8 naive was given two plates, and CD8 memory was given one plate. To estimate repertoire size and how much clonotype sharing occurs between individuals, the study deeply sequenced the blood TCR repertoires of five healthy adults. To increase sequencing depth and limit assay-specific biases, TCR repertoire library preparation and sequencing were carried out by different laboratories using diverse techniques. Per donor, leukapheresis produced somewhere between about 0.85 and 8.9 billion PBMCs.

The CDR3 holds 13 amino acids from the cysteine to the phenylalanine. Kept here is only the CDR3 DNA, which spans 39 bases and is read in frame from base 1. Trimming leaves V shorter by 10 bases and J shorter by 1 base, with the junction holding 4 bases beyond the gene matches. For CDR1 and CDR2, the germline V gene (reference sequence) lists MNHEY and SMNVEV. CD8 naive samples consisted of CD45RO-negative cells that were positively selected for CCR7, yielding a CD45RA+CCR7+ population without TemRA cells. The donors were healthy, HIV-negative adults with no recently reported acute infections or vaccinations. Every donor was a Caucasian adult living in Nashville, Tennessee, USA. Blood was obtained by leukapheresis, after which PBMCs were separated by Ficoll-Histopaque density gradient centrifugation and cryopreserved in liquid nitrogen vapor phase. Analytical flow cytometry was used to check the purity and quantity of every magnetically sorted T cell population. Each sorted fraction had its genomic DNA isolated and then quantified by UV absorbance on a Nanodrop 2000c.

Study-wide conclusions, independent of this receptor: Sampling was restricted to blood, and TCR repertoires in tissue are likely to differ from TCR repertoires in blood. Even with the large sequencing depth, rarefaction of the sorted-subset datasets indicated that sequencing was incomplete. Pairwise subsampling indicated that sequencing depth was expected to affect the degree of clonotype sharing among donors. Naive subsets generally had larger estimated clonotype richness than memory subsets. Higher generation probabilities were observed for clonotypes shared by all four sorted-subset donors than for non-shared clonotypes. Sharing across several donors was observed for 5% to 6.5% of naive CD4, under 4% of naive CD8, over 2% of memory CD4, and 0.4% of memory CD8 clonotypes. The genetic and exposure-history diversity represented was limited by the small number of donors.

Using the deep immunoSEQ assay, TCR CDR3 regions were amplified from genomic DNA by multiplex PCR. Genomic DNA extracted from each cell subset was distributed evenly over all wells of several immunoSEQ 96-well plates, and each plate served as one replicate. For sorted subsets, about 200 ng genomic DNA, equal to 25,000 to 35,000 T cell genomes, was loaded into each replicate PCR. Purified libraries were quantified with a Qubit 3.0 fluorometer, sized on a Bioanalyzer 2100, and re-quantified with the KAPA Library Quantification kit. Each immunoSEQ 96-well plate was sequenced on its own single-read 150-cycle Illumina NextSeq 550 flow cell. Per the source publication's procedure: The immunoSEQ output contained only junctional sequences without quality scores, so filtering could not match that applied to full-length reads. Sequences were annotated with PyIR, a Python wrapper for IgBLAST v1.9, using IMGT germline references to assign V/J genes and CDR3. Reads were filtered out if the reads had weak V/J assignments (E-value above 1e-6), no CDR3, stop codons, out-of-frame junctions, or ambiguous translated residues. V3J clonotypes were defined by identical inferred V gene, J gene, and CDR3 amino acid sequence. Percentage overlap between repertoires was computed as shared unique clonotypes divided by the size of the smaller repertoire. RTK rarefaction, the Chao1 estimator, and Recon v2.1 estimates of unobserved clonotypes were used to assess repertoire richness. Generation probabilities for all TCRbeta clonotypes obtained by the gDNA method from several donors were computed using OLGA. Entries here come from immuneACCESS through TCRdb and include only in-frame sequences with V and J called. Some clones fail to appear in such tables; in the studies checked, an unresolved V gene covers under half of the shortfall, and the cause of the remainder is unknown. V and J calls and clone size are those listed in that table; D and trimming were worked out from the DNA. The sample table records approximately 600,000 clones; about 95% of these occur just once. The biggest ten clones account for around 0.11% of the sample.

A word on this clone: What this receptor recognizes is not known. Base qualities were left out, and no much larger clone turns up one base away.

This clonotype originated in a woman between 25 and 40 years old in good health. Sequencing was performed on naive CD8+ T cells sorted from blood. According to the study, the label for this sample's cell subset or site signals: CD45RA+CCR7+. The chain couples TRBV27 to TRBJ2-1; TRBD2 aligns with 7 central bases. In nucleotide form, the sequence is TGTGCCATTTCTAGCGGTTCCTACAATGAGCAGTTCTTC. Translated, this gives CAISSGSYNEQFF.